A single sample gave rise to the 16 T cell receptor beta chains below, sequenced in a study of T cells expressing NK-cell markers. TCRdb reprocessed the 5' RACE reads; each CDR3 protein has one entry and no DNA is given. The sample table sets out 300,000 to 450,000 distinct CDR3 sequences. The sequenced sample consisted of blood T cells: a sorted CD56 or NKG2C T cell subset, CD4+ or CD8+ T cells, or bulk PBMC T cells (not recorded which). The receptors come from a man between 18 and 69 years old in good health.

The chain joins TRBV6-5 to TRBJ1-4; TCRdb picks TRBD1, but there is no DNA to check that call. This CDR3 is built from 16 residues. Germline loops: CDR1 MNHEY, CDR2 SVGAGI. The CDR3 spells CASSYYAGANNEKLFF.

V and J are TRBV6-5 and TRBJ2-7; the TCRdb call, TRBD2, lacks DNA for checking. Germline assignment: CDR1 MNHEY and CDR2 SVGAGI. The CDR3 is 15 amino acids. CDR3 sequence: CASSPLAGDLYEQYF.

This chain joins TRBV20-1 and TRBJ1-5; TCRdb returns TRBD1, unconfirmable since there is no DNA. CDR3 length equals 16 residues. Germline assignment: CDR1 DFQATT and CDR2 SNEGSKA (reference sequence). CDR3 amino acids: CSARPRGTGHNQPQHF.

The chain combines TRBV28 with TRBJ2-1; TCRdb designates TRBD1, a call that cannot be tested without DNA. This CDR3 comprises 15 residues. The germline V gene encodes CDR1 MDHEN and CDR2 SYDVKM. Here the CDR3 reads CASARAGLSYNEQFF.

The genes are TRBV12-3 or TRBV12-4 and TRBJ2-2; TCRdb proposes TRBD1, but this gene call is untestable without DNA. The CDR3 loop spans 17 amino acids. The CDR3 sequence: CASSSLTGARNTGELFF.

The gene calls are TRBV6-1 and TRBJ2-3; no DNA is available, so the TRBD1 call from TCRdb remains unchecked. Germline CDR1 is MNHNS and CDR2 is SASEGT. CDR3 length equals 14 residues. The CDR3 region is CASTTGGASKTQYF.

The genes are TRBV3-1 and TRBJ1-1. Per the germline V gene, CDR1 is LGHDT and CDR2 is YNNKEL (reference sequence). The CDR3 totals 13 residues. The CDR3 sequence is CASSQDHGVSAFF.

The chain joins TRBV20-1 to TRBJ1-1; absent DNA, TCRdb's TRBD1 call cannot be checked. CDR3 length: 15 residues. Per the germline V gene, CDR1 is DFQATT and CDR2 is SNEGSKA (reference sequence). Here the CDR3 reads CSARFRGLTGTEAFF.

The chain employs TRBV6-1 and TRBJ2-3; as DNA is missing, the TRBD1 call by TCRdb cannot be tested. The V gene's germline CDR1 is MNHNS and CDR2 SASEGT. This CDR3 has 14 residues. The CDR3 sequence is CASSERNRVGTQYF.

CDR3 sequence: CASRLSFYGYTF. This sequence joins TRBV28 and TRBJ1-2. This CDR3 has 12 residues. Germline V gene data show CDR1 as MDHEN and CDR2 as SYDVKM.

V gene TRBV12-3 or TRBV12-4 combines with J gene TRBJ2-1. The CDR3 spans 16 residues. CDR3 region: CASSDIQESSYNEQFF.

V usage is TRBV5-1 and J usage is TRBJ2-3; TCRdb designates TRBD1, a call that cannot be tested without DNA. Germline V gives CDR1 SGHRS, CDR2 YFSETQ. This CDR3 is built from 16 residues. The CDR3 loop reads CASSSRTGGITDTQYF.

This CDR3 is CSVGGGSGMNTEAFF. The chain employs TRBV29-1 and TRBJ1-1. There are 15 residues in the CDR3. Germline loops: CDR1 SQVTM, CDR2 ANQGSEA.

The chain couples TRBV6-1 to TRBJ2-3. The CDR3 runs 15 residues. CDR1 and CDR2 (germline): MNHNS, SASEGT. The CDR3 sequence is CASSENGARSDTQYF.

V usage is TRBV2 and J usage is TRBJ1-4; the TCRdb D gene call, TRBD1, has no DNA to confirm it. Germline V gene lookup returns CDR1 SNHLY and CDR2 FYNNEI. The CDR3 length is 13 residues. This CDR3 reads CASNTGVNEKLFF.

The chain recombines TRBV6-5 with TRBJ1-1; TCRdb selects TRBD1, and the lack of DNA leaves this call unchecked. Germline loops: CDR1 MNHEY, CDR2 SVGAGI. The CDR3 covers 18 residues. The CDR3 region is CASSYRRQGRDQSTEAFF.